This T cell receptor beta chain was captured in a study of T cell repertoires in cytomegalovirus infection. Using its own MiXCR run on the reads, TCRdb lists one record per CDR3 protein. This table holds about 740,000 distinct CDR3 sequences, 35% to 45% found once. CDR1 and CDR2 from the germline V gene are GTSNPN and SVGIG (reference sequence). CDR3 size: 13 residues. J gave up 7 bases and V 5 bases, and 5 bases lay outside the gene matches. The chain links TRBV30 to TRBJ1-6, with 7 bases lining up with TRBD1. The receptor's source is a human donor in good health (CMV status not recorded). Some clones in this sample may be carry-over from other donors' samples. Specimen: PBMCs. The CDR3 spells CAWSGQRNSPLHF. DNA for the CDR3: TGTGCCTGGTCGGGACAGAGAAATTCACCCCTCCACTTT.